Below, 2 T cell receptor beta chains from the same sample are listed, as sequenced in a study of T cell responses to AZD1222 COVID-19 vaccine. Data came from immunoSEQ multiplex PCR; TCRdb stores just in-frame clones and leaves some out. This table holds some 95,000 clones, roughly 91% found once. The source material was peripheral blood, sampled on day 0 of MenACWY control vaccination. The receptors stem from an adult in good health.

Only a few counts were recorded for this clone. The chain couples TRBV27 to TRBJ2-7, with a possible D match to TRBD2 (6 bases). This CDR3 region has 15 residues. The germline V gene encodes CDR1 MNHEY and CDR2 SMNVEV (reference sequence). Trimming removed 1 base at V and 1 base at J, with 11 bases between. The CDR3 sequence is CASSLYGGESYEQYF. The CDR3, as DNA: TGTGCCAGCAGTTTATACGGCGGGGAGTCCTACGAGCAGTACTTC.

A few counts support this clone. The gene calls are TRBV30 and TRBJ1-6; D is perhaps TRBD1 (6 bases). This CDR3 is built from 15 residues. With 2 bases removed from V and 7 bases from J, the gap between germline ends came to 15 bases. The germline V gene encodes CDR1 GTSNPN and CDR2 SVGIG (reference sequence). The CDR3 loop reads CAWSRAGVRNSPLHF. CDR3 bases: TGTGCCTGGAGTAGGGCAGGGGTGAGGAATTCACCCCTCCACTTT.